The rows below give T cell receptor beta chains drawn from one sample of a study of cytomegalovirus exposure and HLA in healthy donors. Clones were read by immunoSEQ multiplex PCR, and TCRdb kept only the in-frame ones, dropping some. The sample has 130,000 to 150,000 clones; around 88% are singletons. Sequenced material: PBMCs. Receptors originate from a woman aged 18-29 years in good health and CMV-seropositive. Each CDR3 is given with its conserved first and last residue.

length,J,V,CDR3
14,TRBJ1-2,TRBV5-8,CASSLAEQNYGYTF
20,TRBJ2-5,TRBV11-3,CASSYGYRALDGEAQETQYF
17,TRBJ2-5,TRBV7-7,CASSLGSGTGGPETQYF
14,TRBJ2-3,TRBV7-6,CASSSGLFTDTQYF
16,TRBJ1-1,TRBV9,CASSVGGQLLNTEAFF
17,TRBJ2-1,TRBV25-1,CASSEAGGAAGYNEQFF
15,TRBJ2-7,TRBV7-3,CASSLYGGNSYEQYF
16,TRBJ2-5,TRBV27,CASSSPLQDPRETQYF
15,TRBJ2-7,TRBV6-5,CASSYTRDLSYEQYF
18,TRBJ2-5,TRBV4-3,CASSQDRGAGGSIETQYF
18,TRBJ2-7,TRBV10-2,CASSGVVQAGHRSYEQYF
12,TRBJ1-5,TRBV30,CAWGQGLQPQHF
14,TRBJ2-3,TRBV28,CASSLTERADTQYF
15,TRBJ2-1,TRBV5-1,CASSLGQGGVNEQFF
16,TRBJ2-2,TRBV28,CASSSAASGRVGELFF
17,TRBJ2-1,TRBV7-8,CASSLGPARAVYNEQFF
17,TRBJ1-3,TRBV27,CASSLVGGALSGNTIYF
13,TRBJ1-5,TRBV6-1,CASRWGVAQPQHF
14,TRBJ1-5,TRBV6-1,CASSLDRGYQPQHF
15,TRBJ2-1,TRBV19,CASSIAPGGRDEQFF
14,TRBJ1-2,TRBV11-1,CASSSRLPRSGYTF
13,TRBJ2-7,TRBV5-1,CASSRQGGYEQYF
16,TRBJ2-1,TRBV7-9,CASSGSPGLAYNEQFF
15,TRBJ1-1,TRBV4-1,CASRWDSPGNTEAFF
15,TRBJ1-4,TRBV9,CASSAGNREGEKLFF
15,TRBJ1-1,TRBV29-1,CSVQYLQRKFTEAFF
16,TRBJ1-2,TRBV7-5,CVRSLPPLGGNYGYTF
15,TRBJ2-5,TRBV7-2,CASSLGDRVTETQYF
14,TRBJ1-6,TRBV6-5,CASRGNERNSPLHF